This entry features one TCR beta chain sequence. This entry belongs to a study of control samples from healthy donors and cancer patients. TCRdb's copy holds only in-frame clones and misses some; the assay was immunoSEQ multiplex PCR. The sample consists of 95,000 to 150,000 clones, approximately 89% of them appearing once. V was cut by 2 bases and J by 0 bases, with 13 bases left in between. The CDR3 extends over 17 amino acids. Germline CDR1 KGHSH, CDR2 LQKENI. The clonotype comes from a man aged 35-49 years in good health. The chain employs TRBV18 and TRBJ1-4, with D tentatively TRBD1 (6 bases). Sample: blood. DNA of the CDR3: TGTGCCAGCTCACCAGATCGGGGGGCCTCAACTAATGAAAAACTGTTTTTT. It encodes CASSPDRGASTNEKLFF.